The T cell receptor beta chain described here comes from a study of PD-L1 blockade in urothelial cancer. Across the whole study: In the mid-2010s, patients got going on atezolizumab, taking 1,200 mg intravenously every 3 weeks. Bladder-origin urothelial cancer in males covered about nine tenths of the roughly 30 patients.

This table comes from immunoSEQ multiplex PCR, and its TCRdb copy is limited to in-frame clones, with some not included. Among 75,000 to 95,000 clones listed, 85% were seen once. This CDR3 spans 14 amino acids. Germline V lookup: CDR1 KGHSH, CDR2 LQKENI. Trimming pared 2 bases from V and 4 bases from J, leaving 11 bases between. The time point here: pretreatment peripheral blood. Patients had urothelial carcinoma that was locally advanced or metastatic. This material consisted of PBMCs, taken around atezolizumab (anti-PD-L1) treatment. This TCR came from a man aged 35-49 years with urothelial cancer. This chain connects TRBV18 to TRBJ1-1, with TRBD1 as a possible D gene (5 bases). The CDR3 DNA sequence: TGTGCCAGCTCACCAGAGTTTACAGGCACTGAAGCTTTCTTT. It is translated as CASSPEFTGTEAFF.